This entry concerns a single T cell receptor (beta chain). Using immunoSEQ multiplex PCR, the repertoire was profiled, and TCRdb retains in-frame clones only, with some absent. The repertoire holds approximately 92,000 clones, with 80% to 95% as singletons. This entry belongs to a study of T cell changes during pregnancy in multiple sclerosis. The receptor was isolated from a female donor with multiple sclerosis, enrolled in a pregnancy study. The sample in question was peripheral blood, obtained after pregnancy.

The CDR3 region is CASSALDSPRTAQYF. CDR3 coding DNA: TGTGCCAGCAGCGCCCTTGACAGCCCCCGGACGGCCCAGTACTTC. The chain links TRBV9 to TRBJ2-5; weak D call: TRBD1 (5 bases). This CDR3 region has 15 residues. From germline, CDR1 is SGDLS and CDR2 YYNGEE. V was shortened by 3 bases and J by 9 bases, with 21 bases between the two germline ends.